These 26 T cell receptor beta chains were sequenced from one sample in a study of T-cell reconstitution after alpha-beta-depleted transplantation in children. The TCRbeta library incorporated unique molecular identifiers. From the PCR reads, TCRdb called clonotypes with MiXCR, one entry per CDR3 protein. This sample carries more than 400,000 distinct CDR3 sequences, about an eighth of them seen once, and the ten largest clones take about 14%. The starting material was PBMCs, mostly from graft donor cells, obtained 180 days after TCRalphabeta/CD19-depleted stem cell transplant. Receptor source: a female patient aged 2-10 years who had a stem cell transplant for aplastic anemia, so the T cells may come from the graft donor.

This clonotype turned up a few times. The chain joins TRBV5-1 to TRBJ2-3, with TRBD2 matching 7 bases. Germline CDR1 and CDR2: SGHRS and YFSETQ. Trimming cost V 2 bases and J 2 bases; bases outside gene matches: 8. This CDR3 region has 16 residues. The CDR3 coding sequence is TGCGCCAGCAGCTTCGGGACTATTCGACTCACAGATACGCAGTATTTT. Translated: CASSFGTIRLTDTQYF.

This clonotype was found a few times. CDR3 loop: CASSLEWSGRVANNEQFF. The CDR3 DNA is TGCGCCAGCAGCTTGGAGTGGAGCGGGAGGGTGGCCAACAATGAGCAGTTCTTC. This chain uses TRBV5-1 with TRBJ2-1, with 10 bases lining up with TRBD2. The germline gives CDR1 SGHRS, CDR2 YFSETQ. After removal of 0 bases from V and 5 bases from J, the junction contained 11 bases not matched to a gene. The CDR3 runs to 18 residues.

The chain uses TRBV6-5 and TRBJ2-5, with TRBD1 as a possible D gene (6 bases). The length of the CDR3 is 16 residues. Trimming pared 2 bases from V and 1 base from J, leaving 14 bases between. CDR1 is MNHEY and CDR2 is SVGAGI in the germline V gene. Here the CDR3 reads CASSYGVMGAQETQYF. CDR3 in DNA: TGTGCCAGCAGTTACGGGGTTATGGGGGCCCAAGAGACCCAGTACTTC.

V usage is TRBV5-6 and J usage is TRBJ2-1; D is undetermined. This CDR3 region has 14 residues. CDR1 is SGHDT and CDR2 is YYEEEE in the germline V gene. The germline V and J ends were trimmed by 0 bases and 6 bases, with 10 bases remaining between them. The CDR3 here is CASSLGYNTNEQFF. Written as DNA, the CDR3 is TGTGCCAGCAGCTTGGGGTATAACACCAATGAGCAGTTCTTC.

This clonotype has only a few counts. The chain combines TRBV28 with TRBJ2-7; 9 nucleotides align to TRBD1. V was clipped by 6 bases and J by 5 bases; unmatched bases: 8. Germline V CDR1 and CDR2: MDHEN, SYDVKM. The CDR3 is 14 amino acids. The CDR3 nucleotides read TGTGCCAGCAGCTACGACAGGGGGAGGAACGAGCAGTACTTC. Residues: CASSYDRGRNEQYF.

This clonotype showed up just a few times. The chain couples TRBV7-2 to TRBJ2-1; no firm D call. This CDR3 spans 16 amino acids. Trimming stripped 3 bases from V and 0 bases from J, with 12 bases between. Germline-derived CDR1 and CDR2 are SGHTA and FQGNSA. For the CDR3, the DNA is TGTGCCAGCAGCTTTTCAGCAACAGTCTCCTACAATGAGCAGTTCTTC. Its protein is CASSFSATVSYNEQFF.

The V gene is TRBV27, the J gene TRBJ2-3, with a weak D call TRBD2 (6 bases). The CDR3 spans 12 residues. V shed 7 bases and J shed 6 bases, with 11 bases lying between them. CDR1 and CDR2 from the germline V gene are MNHEY and SMNVEV (reference sequence). DNA of the CDR3: TGTGCCAGCAATGACGGAGGGGATACGCAGTATTTT. Translating gives CASNDGGDTQYF.

This clonotype appeared a few times. The chain uses TRBV5-1 and TRBJ2-2; the match to TRBD1 covers 10 bases. CDR3 length: 16 residues. The germline gives CDR1 SGHRS, CDR2 YFSETQ. V lost 0 bases and J lost 6; bases outside the gene matches: 5. DNA of the CDR3: TGCGCCAGCAGCTTGGCCGGGACAGGGGCTTCCGGGGAGCTGTTTTTT. Its translation: CASSLAGTGASGELFF.

CDR3: CASSLESEHQPQHF. In DNA form, the CDR3 reads TGTGCCAGCAGCTTAGAAAGCGAGCATCAGCCCCAGCATTTT. The chain carries TRBV7-9 and TRBJ1-5; D is unclear. Trimming left V 1 base short and J 5 bases short, with 9 bases between. The CDR3 has 14 amino acids. Germline V lookup: CDR1 SEHNR, CDR2 FQNEAQ (reference sequence). The variable domain in full, with the rest retrieved from reference TRBV7-9 and TRBJ1-5, is DTGVSQNPRHKITKRGQNVTFRCDPISEHNRLYWYRQTLGQGPEFLTYFQNEAQLEKSRLLSDRFSAERPKGSFSTLEIQRTEQGDSAMYLCASSLESEHQPQHFGDGTRLSIL.

This clonotype came up many times. The genes are TRBV5-4 and TRBJ2-4; no clear D. The ends were cut back, 4 bases at V and 1 base at J, with 12 bases in the middle. CDR1 is SGHNT, CDR2 YYREEE, per germline (reference sequence). This CDR3 comprises 15 residues. The CDR3 DNA sequence: TGTGCCAGCAGCCAGCCTGGCGAGGCCAAAAACATTCAGTACTTC. Its protein product is CASSQPGEAKNIQYF. Full variable domain (remainder filled in from reference TRBV5-4 and TRBJ2-4): ETGVTQSPTHLIKTRGQQVTLRCSSQSGHNTVSWYQQALGQGPQFIFQYYREEENGRGNFPPRFSGLQFPNYSSELNVNALELDDSALYLCASSQPGEAKNIQYFGAGTRLSVL.

The chain carries TRBV15 and TRBJ1-1; D gene unclear. Germline values: CDR1 LNHNV, CDR2 YYDKDF (reference sequence). V was shortened by 0 bases and J by 11 bases, with 16 bases between the two germline ends. CDR3 size: 14 residues. CDR3 region: CATSRDRLDPLAFF. In DNA, the CDR3 is TGTGCCACCAGCAGAGATCGGCTAGACCCCCTCGCTTTCTTT.

This clonotype showed up just a few times. V is TRBV7-9 and J is TRBJ2-7; 7 nucleotides match TRBD1. Germline V gene sequence: CDR1 SEHNR, CDR2 FQNEAQ (reference sequence). Trimming took 0 bases from V and 4 from J; bases not matched to a gene: 0. The CDR3 is 13 amino acids. CDR3 nucleotides: TGTGCCAGCAGCTTAGCGACAGGGTACGAGCAGTACGTC. Its translation is CASSLATGYEQYV.

This clonotype was seen a handful of times. The genes are TRBV6-2 or TRBV6-3 and TRBJ2-2, with no clear D. This CDR3 is 13 amino acids long. V lost 5 bases and J lost 3, with 7 bases in between. CDR1 and CDR2 (germline): MNHEY, SVGEGT. The CDR3 region has the DNA TGTGCCAGCAGTAATGGGCACACCGGGGAGCTGTTTTTT. It yields the protein CASSNGHTGELFF.

This clonotype occurred a few times. The gene calls are TRBV5-6 and TRBJ2-1; D gene uncertain. The CDR3 is 12 residues long. Trimming took 7 bases from V and 9 from J, leaving 14 bases between them. CDR1 and CDR2 from the germline V gene are SGHDT and YYEEEE. Written as DNA, the CDR3 is TGTGCCAGCCAAATATTTTATTCTGAGCAGTTCTTC. It yields the protein CASQIFYSEQFF.

This clonotype was observed at least ten times. The chain combines TRBV7-8 with TRBJ1-2; D is undetermined. V was pared by 5 bases and J by 7 bases, with 17 bases between. From germline, CDR1 is SGHVS and CDR2 FQNEAQ. The CDR3 is made up of 14 amino acids. The CDR3 here is CASSVEWPGLGYTF. The DNA for the CDR3 is TGTGCCAGCAGCGTAGAATGGCCTGGTCTTGGCTACACCTTC.

V is TRBV6-5 and J is TRBJ1-5; D may be TRBD1 (6 bases). V lost 4 bases and J lost 0, with 16 bases in between. The CDR3 contains 17 residues. Germline V lookup: CDR1 MNHEY, CDR2 SVGAGI. CDR3 nucleotide sequence: TGTGCCAGCAGTTCGGGAGGACAGCCATATAGCAATCAGCCCCAGCATTTT. This codes for CASSSGGQPYSNQPQHF.

The chain joins TRBV4-3 to TRBJ1-5; TRBD1 matches 9 bases. Germline loops: CDR1 LGHNA, CDR2 YSLEER. V lost 3 bases to trimming and J lost 2 bases; unmatched junction nucleotides: 11. CDR3 length equals 18 residues. CDR3 region: CASSQILGQGQRNQPQHF. The CDR3 coding sequence is TGCGCCAGCAGCCAGATATTGGGACAGGGCCAGCGCAATCAGCCCCAGCATTTT.

V usage is TRBV7-6 and J usage is TRBJ2-1, with TRBD2 matching 9 bases. Losses at the gene ends were 3 bases for V and 10 bases for J; bases not matched to a gene: 7. This CDR3 region has 14 residues. Germline assignment: CDR1 SGHVS and CDR2 FNYEAQ. The CDR3 sequence: CASSFRSGRDEQFF. CDR3 nucleotide sequence: TGTGCCAGCAGCTTCCGTAGCGGGAGAGACGAGCAGTTCTTC.

This clonotype was seen a few times. The CDR3: CASSLNPQGRREQFF. CDR3 nucleotides: TGTGCCAGCAGCTTAAATCCCCAGGGGAGGCGTGAGCAGTTCTTC. V and J are TRBV11-2 and TRBJ2-1; D could derive from TRBD1 or TRBD2 (6 bases each). The CDR3 has 15 residues. Per germline, CDR1 SGHAT and CDR2 FQNNGV. Trimming pared 2 bases from V and 9 bases from J, leaving 17 bases between.

This clonotype turned up a few times. The chain joins TRBV10-3 to TRBJ2-5; tentatively, D is TRBD1 (6 bases). Trimming removed 6 bases from V and 5 bases from J, with 13 bases in between. Germline V lookup: CDR1 ENHRY, CDR2 SYGVKD. The CDR3 extends over 13 amino acids. CDR3 in amino acids: CAISAPGAETQYF. Written as DNA, the CDR3 is TGTGCCATCAGCGCCCCAGGGGCTGAGACCCAGTACTTC.

This clonotype was found a few times. This chain connects TRBV12-3 or TRBV12-4 to TRBJ2-7; no definite D call. This CDR3 has 14 residues. V lost 6 bases, J lost 0 bases, and 12 bases lay in between. The CDR3 DNA reads as TGTGCCAGCAGAAGAACAGAGTACTCCTACGAGCAGTACTTC. Translated: CASRRTEYSYEQYF.

This clonotype came up a few times. This sequence joins TRBV5-1 and TRBJ2-5; D not certain. V gave up 2 bases and J gave up 6 bases, with 5 bases separating them. Germline loops: CDR1 SGHRS, CDR2 YFSETQ. This CDR3 spans 11 amino acids. CDR3 sequence reads: CASSFYQTQYF. CDR3 DNA: TGCGCCAGCAGCTTTTACCAGACCCAGTACTTC.

This clonotype was detected a few times. The chain combines TRBV6-5 with TRBJ2-2; 15 bases match TRBD2. From germline, CDR1 is MNHEY and CDR2 SVGAGI. The V and J ends lost 2 bases and 1 base, in that order; junction bases with no gene match: 2. The CDR3 is made up of 18 amino acids. CDR3: CASSYRGLAGGNTGELFF. The CDR3 DNA follows: TGTGCCAGCAGTTACCGGGGACTAGCGGGAGGGAACACCGGGGAGCTGTTTTTT.

This clonotype was seen more than once but under ten times. J is TRBJ2-7 and V is TRBV7-9; D gene uncertain. With 5 bases removed from V and 2 bases from J, the gap between germline ends came to 13 bases. CDR3 size: 14 residues. Germline V CDR1 and CDR2: SEHNR, FQNEAQ (reference sequence). CDR3 DNA sequence: TGTGCCAGCAGCCCCGTTGTGGATGCCTACGAGCAGTACTTC. Translating gives CASSPVVDAYEQYF.

This clonotype was detected once. This sequence joins TRBV30 and TRBJ1-3; D gene unclear. Germline-derived CDR1 and CDR2 are GTSNPN and SVGIG (reference sequence). This CDR3 comprises 15 residues. Trimming left V 0 bases short and J 4 bases short, with 13 bases between. CDR3 DNA: TGTGCCTGGAGTGTACGGTGGCAGAGCGGAAACACCATATATTTT. Translating it yields CAWSVRWQSGNTIYF. The variable domain in full, completed from reference TRBV30 and TRBJ1-3, reads SQTIHQWPATLVQPVGSPLSLECTVEGTSNPNLYWYRQAAGRGLQLLFYSVGIGQISSEVPQNLSASRPQDRQFILSSKKLLLSDSGFYLCAWSVRWQSGNTIYFGEGSWLTVV.

This clonotype has just a few counts. The chain is built from TRBV6-2 or TRBV6-3 and TRBJ1-2; D remains ambiguous. The CDR3 covers 12 residues. The germline CDR1 and CDR2 sequences are MNHEY and SVGEGT. Deletions cut 6 bases from V and 8 bases from J, with 13 bases between. DNA of the CDR3: TGTGCCAGCAGACCTCGGGTGCTGGGCTACACCTTC. Its protein product is CASRPRVLGYTF.